Given below is one T cell receptor (beta chain) in context. This clone was observed once. Its antigen target is currently unknown. Base qualities were left out, and no much larger clone turns up one base away. This specimen comes from a study of blood T cell repertoires in COVID-19 (dated by TCRdb to about 2020). Study-level background: The collaborator samples originated in the United States, Italy and Spain and spanned the acute and convalescent phases of COVID-19. The material from the prospective study consisted of cDNA or gDNA derived from T cells, B-cell-depleted T cells, or PBMCs. Deeply sampled blood TCRbeta repertoires from subjects exposed to, actively infected with, or recovered from COVID-19 were included in the dataset. The repertoires were made available in a free public database intended to serve as a resource for research on the immune response to SARS-CoV-2. The samples were drawn from two sources: the first 160 participants of the ongoing ImmuneRACE study, and 1,200 or so subjects contributed by 6 global collaborators. Nearly every sample came with metadata listing a de-identified subject ID, COVID-19 status, age in years and sex. Where available, HLA class I and class II types were obtained from metadata supplied by the sample provider rather than from assay-based typing.

Whole blood was collected in K2EDTA tubes by collaborating institutions according to the institutions' own protocols. For TCRbeta analysis, collaborators shipped samples as frozen whole blood, isolated PBMCs, or DNA extracted from either of those sample types. TCRbeta CDR3 regions were amplified from genomic DNA by means of the immunoSEQ Assay, a bias-controlled multiplex PCR. In the authors' own workflow: Nucleated cell counts per sample were estimated from amplification of reference gene primers within the assay. To quantify the absolute abundance of each unique TCRbeta CDR3 rearrangement, sequence reads were collapsed and filtered. For each sample, productive Simpson clonality was calculated by taking the square root of Simpson's diversity index across productive rearrangements. TCRdb carries this immuneACCESS record with in-frame sequences only. Its versions omit some clonotypes, under half of them owing to an unresolved V gene in the studies checked, with the rest unexplained. V and J calls and clone size are copied from that table; D and trimming were computed from the DNA. The sample table lists around 200,000 clones, about nine tenths of them with a count of one. The leading ten clones occupy around 7% of the sample.

The investigation overall reported the following: The amount of clinical and demographic metadata varied by source and participant and was provided uncurated.

Compared with germline, V lacks 1 base and J lacks 4 bases; bases without a gene match: 6. Taken from the germline V gene, the CDR1 and CDR2 loops are SGHTA and FQGNSA. Its CDR3 holds 16 amino acids, cysteine through phenylalanine. Kept here is only the CDR3 DNA, which spans 48 bases and is read in frame from base 1. Sequencing used peripheral blood. Rearrangement joined TRBV7-2 to TRBJ1-4, with 7 junctional bases fitting TRBD1. The TCR was taken from a man aged 35 to 55 with acute or convalescent COVID-19. The CDR3 region: CASSLDPPGGNEKLFF. In nucleotide form, the sequence is TGTGCCAGCAGCTTAGATCCCCCAGGGGGTAATGAAAAACTGTTTTTT.